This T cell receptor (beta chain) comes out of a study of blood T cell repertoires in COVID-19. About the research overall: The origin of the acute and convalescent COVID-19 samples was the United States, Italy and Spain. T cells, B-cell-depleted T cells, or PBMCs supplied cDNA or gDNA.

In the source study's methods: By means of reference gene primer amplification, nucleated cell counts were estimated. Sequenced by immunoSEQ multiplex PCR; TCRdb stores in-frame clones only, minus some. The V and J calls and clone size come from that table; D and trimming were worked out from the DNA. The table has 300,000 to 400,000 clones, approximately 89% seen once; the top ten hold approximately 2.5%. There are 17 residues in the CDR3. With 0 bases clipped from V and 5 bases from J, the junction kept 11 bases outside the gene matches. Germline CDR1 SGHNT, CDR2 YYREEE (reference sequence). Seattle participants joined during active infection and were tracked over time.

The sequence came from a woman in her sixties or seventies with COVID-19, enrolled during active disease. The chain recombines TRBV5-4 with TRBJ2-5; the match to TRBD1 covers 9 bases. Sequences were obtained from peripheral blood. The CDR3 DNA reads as TGTGCCAGCAGCTTGGGTGGGGGACAGGGAGTTCGGGAGACCCAGTACTTC. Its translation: CASSLGGGQGVRETQYF.